A selection of T cell receptor beta chains follows, all from one sample in a study of cytomegalovirus exposure and HLA in healthy donors. This table comes from immunoSEQ multiplex PCR, and its TCRdb copy is limited to in-frame clones, with some not included. The sample holds 65,000 to 80,000 clones, about 95% seen once. Sequences were obtained from PBMCs. The origin of the receptors is a woman between 18 and 30 years old in good health and CMV-seropositive. The CDR3 runs from the conserved cysteine through the conserved F or W. The order of the fields is clone size, J gene, D gene, V gene, CDR3 DNA, CDR3 protein. The D gene is left open where the match is weak. Clone size is stated in some rows and not others, as once, few, many or a class when expanded.

clone_size: NA; j_call: TRBJ2-7; d_call: TRBD1; v_call: TRBV28; cdr3_nt: TGTGCCAGCAGTTTATGGGACAGGGTTAGCTACGAGCAGTACTTC; cdr3_aa: CASSLWDRVSYEQYF
clone_size: NA; j_call: TRBJ2-1; d_call: TRBD2; v_call: TRBV29-1; cdr3_nt: TGCAGCGTTCTTGGCAGCGGGGGATCTTATGAGCAGTTCTTC; cdr3_aa: CSVLGSGGSYEQFF
clone_size: NA; j_call: TRBJ2-7; d_call: NA; v_call: TRBV6-1; cdr3_nt: TGTGCCAGCGGGCGGGATTCACTTTCCTACGAGCAGTACTTC; cdr3_aa: CASGRDSLSYEQYF
clone_size: NA; j_call: TRBJ2-1; d_call: NA; v_call: TRBV7-2; cdr3_nt: TGTGCCAGCAGCTTACAGGGTACGGGCAATGAGCAGTTCTTC; cdr3_aa: CASSLQGTGNEQFF
clone_size: NA; j_call: TRBJ1-4; d_call: TRBD1; v_call: TRBV11-2; cdr3_nt: TGTGCCAGCAGCTTAGGGACAGGGAACGAAAAACTGTTTTTT; cdr3_aa: CASSLGTGNEKLFF
clone_size: NA; j_call: TRBJ1-2; d_call: NA; v_call: TRBV7-9; cdr3_nt: TGTGCCAGCAGCTTAGTATATGGCTACACCTTC; cdr3_aa: CASSLVYGYTF
clone_size: NA; j_call: TRBJ2-7; d_call: TRBD1; v_call: TRBV5-1; cdr3_nt: TGCGCCAGCAGCTCGGGACAGGAATTAAATACGGGCCTGGGGGAGCAGTACTTC; cdr3_aa: CASSSGQELNTGLGEQYF
clone_size: NA; j_call: TRBJ2-2; d_call: NA; v_call: TRBV19; cdr3_nt: TGTGCCAGTAGTCGGTCAACCCCCAGGGTCACCGGGGAGCTGTTTTTT; cdr3_aa: CASSRSTPRVTGELFF
clone_size: NA; j_call: TRBJ2-1; d_call: TRBD1; v_call: TRBV7-3; cdr3_nt: TGTGCCAGCAGCCTGACCGGGACAGAGAACAATGAGCAGTTCTTC; cdr3_aa: CASSLTGTENNEQFF
clone_size: NA; j_call: TRBJ1-4; d_call: TRBD1; v_call: TRBV27; cdr3_nt: TGTGCCAGCAGTTTTACAGGGGCGACTAATGAAAAACTGTTTTTT; cdr3_aa: CASSFTGATNEKLFF
clone_size: NA; j_call: TRBJ2-7; d_call: NA; v_call: TRBV6-5; cdr3_nt: TGTGCCAGCGAAACATCAGGCGAGCAGTACTTC; cdr3_aa: CASETSGEQYF
clone_size: NA; j_call: TRBJ2-3; d_call: NA; v_call: TRBV5-1; cdr3_nt: TGCGCCAGCTACCGGGGGACTAGCACAGATACGCAGTATTTT; cdr3_aa: CASYRGTSTDTQYF
clone_size: few; j_call: TRBJ1-5; d_call: NA; v_call: TRBV7-9; cdr3_nt: TGTGCCAGCAGCTCGGTCGGTGGTGCCCAGCCCCAGCATTTT; cdr3_aa: CASSSVGGAQPQHF
clone_size: NA; j_call: TRBJ2-2; d_call: NA; v_call: TRBV30; cdr3_nt: TGTGCCTCCCAGGTCAGTCAGGCCGGGGAGCTGTTTTTT; cdr3_aa: CASQVSQAGELFF
clone_size: NA; j_call: TRBJ2-7; d_call: TRBD1; v_call: TRBV6-5; cdr3_nt: TGTGCCAGCAGTATGGGACAGGGTGCCGAGCAGTACTTC; cdr3_aa: CASSMGQGAEQYF
clone_size: NA; j_call: TRBJ1-4; d_call: TRBD1; v_call: TRBV5-8; cdr3_nt: TGTGCCAGCAGTATGGGACAGGGGACAACTAATGAAAAACTGTTTTTT; cdr3_aa: CASSMGQGTTNEKLFF
clone_size: once; j_call: TRBJ1-2; d_call: NA; v_call: TRBV9; cdr3_nt: TGTGCCAGCAGCGTTACCCAGGGTAGGGGCGGCTACACCTTC; cdr3_aa: CASSVTQGRGGYTF
clone_size: NA; j_call: TRBJ2-3; d_call: NA; v_call: TRBV9; cdr3_nt: TGTGCCAGCAGCGTAGGAGGCACAGATACGCAGTATTTT; cdr3_aa: CASSVGGTDTQYF
clone_size: NA; j_call: TRBJ2-5; d_call: TRBD2; v_call: TRBV25-1; cdr3_nt: TGTGCCAGCAGTGTGGCTAGCGGGGCGATCCAAGAGACCCAGTACTTC; cdr3_aa: CASSVASGAIQETQYF
clone_size: NA; j_call: TRBJ2-3; d_call: NA; v_call: TRBV7-3; cdr3_nt: TGTGCCAGCAGCTTCCAGCAGGCTGATACGCAGTATTTT; cdr3_aa: CASSFQQADTQYF
clone_size: NA; j_call: TRBJ1-2; d_call: NA; v_call: TRBV5-4; cdr3_nt: TGTGCCAGCAGCTTATCGGATGGCTACACCTTC; cdr3_aa: CASSLSDGYTF
clone_size: NA; j_call: TRBJ2-2; d_call: NA; v_call: TRBV5-1; cdr3_nt: TGCGCCAGCAGCCCCTTACAGGGTTCCACCGGGGAGCTGTTTTTT; cdr3_aa: CASSPLQGSTGELFF
clone_size: NA; j_call: TRBJ1-2; d_call: NA; v_call: TRBV4-3; cdr3_nt: TGCGCCAGCAGCCAAGATATGATTAGCGACGGCTACACCTTC; cdr3_aa: CASSQDMISDGYTF
clone_size: NA; j_call: TRBJ1-4; d_call: TRBD1; v_call: TRBV5-6; cdr3_nt: TGTGCCAGCAGGCGACAGGGGGGGGAGGAAAAACTGTTTTTT; cdr3_aa: CASRRQGGEEKLFF
clone_size: NA; j_call: TRBJ2-7; d_call: TRBD1; v_call: TRBV19; cdr3_nt: TGTGCCAGTAGTATCTCCGGGACAGGGGGCTTTTACGAGCAGTACTTC; cdr3_aa: CASSISGTGGFYEQYF
clone_size: NA; j_call: TRBJ1-3; d_call: TRBD1; v_call: TRBV7-9; cdr3_nt: TGTGCCAGCAGCCCGGACAGGGACACCGGAAACACCATATATTTT; cdr3_aa: CASSPDRDTGNTIYF
clone_size: NA; j_call: TRBJ2-1; d_call: NA; v_call: TRBV5-1; cdr3_nt: TGCGCCAGCAGCCAGAGACAGAGCTCCTACAATGAGCAGTTCTTC; cdr3_aa: CASSQRQSSYNEQFF
clone_size: once; j_call: TRBJ1-2; d_call: NA; v_call: TRBV6-1; cdr3_nt: TGTGCCAGCAGTGAAAGTGTCAGGGTTGATGGCTACACCTTC; cdr3_aa: CASSESVRVDGYTF
clone_size: NA; j_call: TRBJ2-3; d_call: TRBD2; v_call: TRBV19; cdr3_nt: TGTGCCAGTAGTATAGGGGCGGGGGAGACAGATACGCAGTATTTT; cdr3_aa: CASSIGAGETDTQYF
clone_size: NA; j_call: TRBJ2-7; d_call: TRBD1; v_call: TRBV15; cdr3_nt: TGTGCCACCAGCCGAGACGGGACAGGGGACCACGAGCAGTACTTC; cdr3_aa: CATSRDGTGDHEQYF
clone_size: NA; j_call: TRBJ2-7; d_call: NA; v_call: TRBV6-1; cdr3_nt: TGTGCCAGCAACTCGGACAGCTACGAGCAGTACTTC; cdr3_aa: CASNSDSYEQYF
clone_size: once; j_call: TRBJ1-2; d_call: TRBD1; v_call: TRBV30; cdr3_nt: TGTGCCTGGACCCCAGGGGGTGGGAACTATGGCTACACCTTC; cdr3_aa: CAWTPGGGNYGYTF
clone_size: NA; j_call: TRBJ1-5; d_call: TRBD1; v_call: TRBV6-6; cdr3_nt: TGTGCCAGCAGACCGACAGGGGTTGGGCAGCCCCAGCATTTT; cdr3_aa: CASRPTGVGQPQHF
clone_size: NA; j_call: TRBJ2-3; d_call: TRBD2; v_call: TRBV30; cdr3_nt: TGTGCCTGGAAAAGAACTAGCGGGAGGGGGGATACGCAGTATTTT; cdr3_aa: CAWKRTSGRGDTQYF
clone_size: NA; j_call: TRBJ1-6; d_call: NA; v_call: TRBV5-5; cdr3_nt: TGTGCCAGCAGCTTGTCAGAGGTCTATTCACCCCTCCACTTT; cdr3_aa: CASSLSEVYSPLHF
clone_size: NA; j_call: TRBJ2-1; d_call: TRBD2; v_call: TRBV4-1; cdr3_nt: TGCGCCAGCAGCCAAGAAACGGCGGGGGGGCAGGGGGATGAGCAGTTCTTC; cdr3_aa: CASSQETAGGQGDEQFF
clone_size: NA; j_call: TRBJ1-5; d_call: TRBD1; v_call: TRBV6-4; cdr3_nt: TGTGCCAGCAGTGAGGACAGGGACGGAACTTCGGGTCAGCCCCAGCATTTT; cdr3_aa: CASSEDRDGTSGQPQHF
clone_size: once; j_call: TRBJ1-4; d_call: NA; v_call: TRBV7-9; cdr3_nt: TGTGCCAGCAGCTTTGTCTTCCTTACAGGGACCCGTAATGAAAAACTGTTTTTT; cdr3_aa: CASSFVFLTGTRNEKLFF
clone_size: few; j_call: TRBJ1-2; d_call: NA; v_call: TRBV4-2; cdr3_nt: TGTGCCAGCAGCCAGGGGCAGGGCCAGGGTAGGGGCTACACCTTC; cdr3_aa: CASSQGQGQGRGYTF
clone_size: NA; j_call: TRBJ1-1; d_call: TRBD1; v_call: TRBV7-7; cdr3_nt: TGTGCCAGCAGAACTGAACAGGGGCACACTGAAGCTTTCTTT; cdr3_aa: CASRTEQGHTEAFF
clone_size: once; j_call: TRBJ2-5; d_call: NA; v_call: TRBV2; cdr3_nt: TGTGCCAGCAGTGAAAGGGCTAGCGTTTCTCCGATCGTGGAGACCCAGTACTTC; cdr3_aa: CASSERASVSPIVETQYF